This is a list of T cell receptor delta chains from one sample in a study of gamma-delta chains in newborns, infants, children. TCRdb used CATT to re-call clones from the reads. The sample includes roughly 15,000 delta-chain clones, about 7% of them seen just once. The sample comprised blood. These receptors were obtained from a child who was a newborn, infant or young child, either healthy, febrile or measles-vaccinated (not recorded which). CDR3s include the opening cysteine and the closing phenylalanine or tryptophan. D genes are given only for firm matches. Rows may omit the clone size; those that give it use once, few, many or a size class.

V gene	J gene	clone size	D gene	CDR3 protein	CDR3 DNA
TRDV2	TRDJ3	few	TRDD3	CACDSTGGYVSSWDTRQMFF	TGTGCCTGTGACAGTACTGGGGGATACGTGAGCTCCTGGGACACCCGACAGATGTTTTTC
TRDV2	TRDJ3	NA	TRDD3	CACDVLGDTAWDTRQMFF	TGTGCCTGTGACGTACTGGGGGATACAGCCTGGGACACCCGACAGATGTTTTTC
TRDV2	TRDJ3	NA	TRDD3	CACDKVLGDSPSSWDTRQMFF	TGTGCCTGTGACAAAGTACTGGGGGATAGCCCTAGCTCCTGGGACACACGACAGATGTTTTTC
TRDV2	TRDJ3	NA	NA	CACVTVGIWDTRQMFF	TGTGCCTGTGTCACCGTCGGGATCTGGGACACCCGACAGATGTTTTTC
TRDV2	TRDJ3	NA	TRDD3	CACDEVGEWSSWDTRQMFF	TGTGCCTGTGACGAGGTGGGGGAATGGAGCTCCTGGGACACCCGACAGATGTTTTTC
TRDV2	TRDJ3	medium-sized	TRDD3	CACDILGDFGSWDTRQMFF	TGTGCCTGTGACATACTGGGGGATTTCGGCTCCTGGGACACCCGACAGATGTTTTTC
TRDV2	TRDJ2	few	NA	CACDPYWERRTLTAQLFF	TGTGCCTGTGACCCCTACTGGGAGAGACGGACTTTGACAGCACAACTCTTCTTT
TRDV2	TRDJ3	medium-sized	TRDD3	CACDTVLGGSSWDTRQMFF	TGTGCCTGTGACACCGTACTGGGGGGCAGCTCCTGGGACACCCGACAGATGTTTTTC
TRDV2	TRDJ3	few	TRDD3	CACDWGILSWDTRQMFF	TGTGCCTGTGACTGGGGGATCCTATCCTGGGACACCCGACAGATGTTTTTC
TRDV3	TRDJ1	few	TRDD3	CAFIPVGDTLVTDKLIF	TGTGCCTTTATTCCTGTGGGGGATACGCTTGTGACCGATAAACTCATCTTT
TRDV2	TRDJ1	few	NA	CACEHLGDTDKLIF	TGTGCCTGTGAACACTTGGGGGACACCGATAAACTCATCTTT
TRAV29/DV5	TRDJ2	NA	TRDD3	CSEIAGIDGTAQLFF	TGTTCCGAAATCGCGGGGATAGACGGTACAGCACAACTCTTCTTT
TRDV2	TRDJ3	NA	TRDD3	CACGTGGYGSSWDTRQMFF	TGTGCCTGTGGCACTGGGGGATACGGGAGCTCCTGGGACACCCGACAGATGTTTTTC
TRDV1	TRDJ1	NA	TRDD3	CALGDIPNLRTGDTGTDKLIF	TGTGCTCTTGGGGATATACCCAACCTAAGGACGGGGGATACTGGCACCGATAAACTCATCTTT
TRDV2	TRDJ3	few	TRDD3	CACEGLGDSSWDARQMFF	TGTGCCTGTGAAGGGCTGGGGGATAGCTCCTGGGACGCCCGACAGATGTTTTTC
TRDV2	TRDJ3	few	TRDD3	CACDTGWGESSWDTRQMFF	TGTGCCTGTGACACCGGCTGGGGGGAGAGCTCCTGGGACACCCGACAGATGTTTTTC
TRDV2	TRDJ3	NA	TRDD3	CACDTGWGTWDTRQMFF	TGTGCCTGTGACACCGGGTGGGGGACCTGGGACACCCGACAGATGTTTTTC
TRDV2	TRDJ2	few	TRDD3	CACDRSGGYLGGRPTAQLFF	TGTGCCTGTGACCGGTCTGGGGGATACCTGGGTGGACGACCGACAGCACAACTCTTCTTT
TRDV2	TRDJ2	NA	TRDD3	CACDWGMTAQLFF	TGTGCCTGTGACTGGGGGATGACAGCACAACTCTTCTTT
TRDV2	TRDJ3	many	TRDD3	CACDTALGIGSWDTRQMFF	TGTGCCTGTGACACCGCACTGGGGATTGGCTCCTGGGACACCCGACAGATGTTTTTC
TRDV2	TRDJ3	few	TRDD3	CACDLLGDTRDTRQMFF	TGTGCCTGTGACCTACTGGGGGATACGCGGGACACCCGACAGATGTTTTTC
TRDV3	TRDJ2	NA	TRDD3	CAIPPSYWGISASLTAQLFF	TGTGCCATTCCCCCTTCTTACTGGGGGATATCGGCTAGTTTGACAGCACAACTCTTCTTT
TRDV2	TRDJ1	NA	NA	CACDAVLPTVLGDTDKLIF	TGTGCCTGTGACGCCGTACTTCCTACCGTACTGGGGGACACCGATAAACTCATCTTT
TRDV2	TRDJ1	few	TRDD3	CACESLLLGDTDKLIF	TGTGCCTGTGAGAGTCTTTTACTGGGGGACACCGATAAACTCATCTTT